This is a list of T cell receptor beta chains from one sample in a study of early T cells in non-severe SARS-CoV-2 infection. MiXCR was run by TCRdb on the 5' RACE reads, yielding one entry per CDR3 protein. The sample holds 98,000 or so distinct CDR3 sequences; roughly 9.6% are singletons and the top ten take about 5%. The sequenced sample consisted of whole blood. The receptor set was obtained from an adult who was a healthcare worker with PCR-confirmed SARS-CoV-2 infection or an uninfected control (not recorded which). The CDR3 runs from the conserved cysteine through the conserved F or W. D genes are given only for firm matches. The listing skips clone size in some rows; elsewhere it reads once, few, many or a size class.

d_call j_call v_call clone_size cdr3_aa cdr3_nt
- TRBJ2-3 TRBV5-1 many CASSLGQSTDTQYF TGCGCCAGCAGCCTCGGACAGTCGACAGATACGCAGTATTTT
TRBD1 TRBJ2-7 TRBV5-6 few CASSEGGTGSYEQYF TGTGCCAGCAGCGAGGGGGGGACAGGGTCATACGAGCAGTACTTC
- TRBJ1-5 TRBV12-3/TRBV12-4 few CASSPEVDQPQHF TGTGCCAGCAGCCCGGAGGTAGATCAGCCCCAGCATTTT
- TRBJ1-6 TRBV12-3/TRBV12-4 many CASSPGNNNSPLHF TGTGCCAGCAGCCCCGGGAACAATAATTCACCCCTCCACTTT
- TRBJ1-5 TRBV7-8 few CASSLVPRAYSNQPQHF TGTGCCAGCAGCTTAGTTCCCCGGGCTTATAGCAATCAGCCCCAGCATTTT
- TRBJ1-4 TRBV3-1 few CASSRPGRNEKLFF TGTGCCAGCAGCCGCCCGGGGAGAAATGAAAAACTGTTTTTT
- TRBJ2-3 TRBV6-5 few CASSYWAGTVGGTQYF TGTGCCAGCAGTTACTGGGCGGGGACCGTTGGGGGTACGCAGTATTTT
- TRBJ1-1 TRBV20-1 few CSAREDSYTEAFF TGCAGTGCTAGGGAGGACAGTTACACTGAAGCTTTCTTT
- TRBJ2-7 TRBV19 few CASSPAVREYEQYF TGTGCCAGTAGTCCGGCCGTTAGAGAATACGAGCAGTACTTC
TRBD1 TRBJ1-1 TRBV5-1 few CASSEQGSTNTEAFF TGCGCCAGCAGCGAACAGGGGTCTACTAACACTGAAGCTTTCTTT
TRBD1 TRBJ2-7 TRBV20-1 few CSASAGTGGNYEQYF TGCAGTGCTAGCGCCGGGACAGGGGGTAACTACGAGCAGTACTTC
TRBD2 TRBJ2-2 TRBV27 - CARKRDRDGELFF TGTGCCAGAAAGCGGGATCGGGACGGGGAGCTGTTTTTT
TRBD2 TRBJ2-3 TRBV7-6 - CASSLGAVRGGRTDTQYF TGTGCCAGCAGCTTAGGTGCCGTGCGGGGGGGCCGCACAGATACGCAGTATTTT
TRBD2 TRBJ2-2 TRBV30 few CAWSVRGRNTGELFF TGTGCCTGGAGTGTACGCGGGAGGAACACCGGGGAGCTGTTTTTT
TRBD2 TRBJ2-1 TRBV13 many CASSLAGGLMSNEQFF TGTGCCAGCAGCTTAGCGGGGGGGCTCATGTCAAATGAGCAGTTCTTC
- TRBJ2-7 TRBV6-5 - CASSPGTVRYEQYF TGTGCCAGCAGTCCTGGGACGGTGCGGTACGAGCAGTACTTC
TRBD2 TRBJ2-3 TRBV5-4 many CASSTGTSGFTDTQYF TGTGCCAGCAGCACCGGGACTAGCGGATTCACAGATACGCAGTATTTT
TRBD2 TRBJ2-2 TRBV3-1 many CASSRRGRDTGELFF TGTGCCAGCAGCCGGCGCGGGAGAGATACCGGGGAGCTGTTTTTT
TRBD2 TRBJ2-1 TRBV29-1 few CSVAGTSANEQFF TGCAGCGTTGCGGGGACTAGCGCCAATGAGCAGTTCTTC
- TRBJ1-5 TRBV12-2 few CASRLVKGEQSNQPQHF TGTGCAAGTCGCTTAGTGAAGGGGGAACAGAGCAATCAGCCCCAGCATTTT
- TRBJ2-5 TRBV3-1 many CASSQDFPRMGQETQYF TGTGCCAGCAGCCAAGATTTTCCCAGGATGGGTCAAGAGACCCAGTACTTC
- TRBJ2-5 TRBV29-1 - CSARVQETQYF TGCAGCGCCCGGGTACAAGAGACCCAGTACTTC
- TRBJ1-5 TRBV28 - CAAGSSNQPQHF TGCGCCGCCGGGAGTAGCAATCAGCCCCAGCATTTT
- TRBJ1-2 TRBV4-1 - CASSHPGRAFYGYTF TGCGCCAGCAGCCACCCCGGCAGGGCCTTCTATGGCTACACCTTC
- TRBJ1-4 TRBV6-5 few CASSYSGRHNEKLFF TGTGCCAGCAGTTACTCGGGCAGGCATAATGAAAAACTGTTTTTT
- TRBJ1-1 TRBV29-1 many CSVVPLVGTEAFF TGCAGCGTTGTGCCCCTGGTGGGGACTGAAGCTTTCTTT
- TRBJ2-5 TRBV5-1 many CASSLIAQETQYF TGCGCCAGCAGCTTGATAGCGCAAGAGACCCAGTACTTC
- TRBJ1-2 TRBV11-2 few CASSAERVLQPYGYTF TGTGCCAGCAGCGCAGAACGGGTCCTCCAACCCTATGGCTACACCTTC
- TRBJ1-2 TRBV11-2 many CASSSGTLDGYTF TGTGCCAGCAGCTCTGGGACGTTGGATGGCTACACCTTC
TRBD1 TRBJ2-6 TRBV5-1 few CASSVTGTPTSGANVLTF TGCGCCAGCAGCGTGACAGGGACCCCAACCTCTGGGGCCAACGTCCTGACTTTC